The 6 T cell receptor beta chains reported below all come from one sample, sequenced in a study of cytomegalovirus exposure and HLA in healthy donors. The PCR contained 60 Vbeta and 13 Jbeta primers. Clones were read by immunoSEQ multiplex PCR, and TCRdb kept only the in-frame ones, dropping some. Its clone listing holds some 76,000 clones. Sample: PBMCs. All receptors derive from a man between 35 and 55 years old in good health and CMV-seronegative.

In DNA, the CDR3 is TGTGCCAGCAGTTACATCAGCGGGGCCTCCTACGAGCAGTACTTC. Translation gives CASSYISGASYEQYF. V is TRBV6-5 and J is TRBJ2-7; TRBD2 agrees at 7 bases. CDR1 and CDR2 from the germline V gene are MNHEY and SVGAGI. The CDR3 consists of 15 residues. After removal of 2 bases from V and 0 bases from J, the junction contained 4 bases not matched to a gene.

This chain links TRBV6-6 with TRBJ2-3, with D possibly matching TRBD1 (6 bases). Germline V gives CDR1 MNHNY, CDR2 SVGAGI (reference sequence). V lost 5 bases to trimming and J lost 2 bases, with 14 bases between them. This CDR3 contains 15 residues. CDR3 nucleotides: TGTGCCAGCAGTCAGACAGGACAGAACACAGATACGCAGTATTTT. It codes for CASSQTGQNTDTQYF.

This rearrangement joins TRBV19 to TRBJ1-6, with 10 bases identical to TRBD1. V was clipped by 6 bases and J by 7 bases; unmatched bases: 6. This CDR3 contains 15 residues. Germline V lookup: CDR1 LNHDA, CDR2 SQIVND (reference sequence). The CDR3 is CASRIPGQGNSPLHF. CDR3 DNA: TGTGCCAGTAGGATCCCGGGACAGGGGAATTCACCCCTCCACTTT.

Here the CDR3 reads CASSLFLADRTQYF. CDR3 DNA sequence: TGCGCCAGCAGCTTGTTTCTAGCGGATCGTACGCAGTATTTT. J is TRBJ2-3 and V is TRBV5-1; 7 bases align to TRBD2. Per the germline V gene, CDR1 is SGHRS and CDR2 is YFSETQ. Trimming cost V 1 base and J 8 bases; bases outside gene matches: 7. CDR3 length equals 14 residues.

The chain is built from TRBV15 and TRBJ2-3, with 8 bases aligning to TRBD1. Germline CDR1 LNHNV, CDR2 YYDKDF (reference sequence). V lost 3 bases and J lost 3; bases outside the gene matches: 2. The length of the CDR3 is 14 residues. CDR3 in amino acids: CATSRRQGTDTQYF. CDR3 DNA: TGTGCCACCAGCAGGAGACAGGGGACAGATACGCAGTATTTT.

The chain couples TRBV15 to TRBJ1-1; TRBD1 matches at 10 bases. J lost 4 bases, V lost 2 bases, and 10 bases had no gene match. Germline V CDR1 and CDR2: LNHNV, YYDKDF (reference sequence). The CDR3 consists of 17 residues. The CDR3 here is CATSRPTGTGDGTEAFF. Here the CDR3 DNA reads TGTGCCACCAGCAGACCGACCGGGACAGGGGACGGCACTGAAGCTTTCTTT. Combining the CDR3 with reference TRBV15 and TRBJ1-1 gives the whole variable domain DAMVIQNPRYQVTQFGKPVTLSCSQTLNHNVMYWYQQKSSQAPKLLFHYYDKDFNNEADTPDNFQSRRPNTSFCFLDIRSPGLGDTAMYLCATSRPTGTGDGTEAFFGQGTRLTVV.